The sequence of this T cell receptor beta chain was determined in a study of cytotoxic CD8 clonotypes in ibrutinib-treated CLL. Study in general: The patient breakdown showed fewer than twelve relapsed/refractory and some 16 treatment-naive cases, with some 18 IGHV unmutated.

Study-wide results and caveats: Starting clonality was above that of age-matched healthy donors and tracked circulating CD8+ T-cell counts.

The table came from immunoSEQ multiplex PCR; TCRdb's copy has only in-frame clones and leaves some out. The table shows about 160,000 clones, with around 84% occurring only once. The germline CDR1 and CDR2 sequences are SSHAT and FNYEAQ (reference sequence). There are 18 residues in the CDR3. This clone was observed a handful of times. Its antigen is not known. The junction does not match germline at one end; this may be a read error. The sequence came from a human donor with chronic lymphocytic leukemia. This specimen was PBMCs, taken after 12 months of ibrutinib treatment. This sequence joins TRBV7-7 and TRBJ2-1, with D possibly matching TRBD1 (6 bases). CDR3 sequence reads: CASSLNPGATSSYNEQFF. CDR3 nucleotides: TGTGCTAGCAGCTTGAACCCAGGGGCCACGAGCTCCTACAATGAGCAGTTCTTC.